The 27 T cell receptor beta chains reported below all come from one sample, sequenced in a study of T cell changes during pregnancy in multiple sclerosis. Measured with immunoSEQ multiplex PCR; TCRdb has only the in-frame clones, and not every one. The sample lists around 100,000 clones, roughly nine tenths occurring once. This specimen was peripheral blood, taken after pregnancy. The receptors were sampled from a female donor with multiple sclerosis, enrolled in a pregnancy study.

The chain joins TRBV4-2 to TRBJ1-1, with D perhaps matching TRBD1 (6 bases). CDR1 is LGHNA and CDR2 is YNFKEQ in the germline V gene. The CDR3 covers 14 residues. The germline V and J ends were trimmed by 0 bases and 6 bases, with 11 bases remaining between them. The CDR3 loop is CASSQDGGRSEAFF. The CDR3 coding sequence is TGTGCCAGCAGCCAAGACGGGGGGCGGTCTGAAGCTTTCTTT.

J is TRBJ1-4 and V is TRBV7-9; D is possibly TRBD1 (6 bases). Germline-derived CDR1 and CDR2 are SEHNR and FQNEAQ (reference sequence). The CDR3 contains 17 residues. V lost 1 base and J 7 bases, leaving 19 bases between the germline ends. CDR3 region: CASSLDPRAGVSEKLFF. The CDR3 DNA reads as TGTGCCAGCAGCTTAGATCCTCGGGCAGGGGTTAGTGAAAAACTGTTTTTT.

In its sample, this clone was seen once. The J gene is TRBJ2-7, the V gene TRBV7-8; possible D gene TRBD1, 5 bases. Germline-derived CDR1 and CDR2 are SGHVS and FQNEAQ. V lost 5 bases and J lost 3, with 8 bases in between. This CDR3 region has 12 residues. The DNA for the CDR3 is TGTGCCAGCAGCCAGGGTAGCTACGAGCAGTACTTC. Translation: CASSQGSYEQYF. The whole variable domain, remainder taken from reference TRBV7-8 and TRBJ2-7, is GAGVSQSPRYKVAKRGQDVALRCDPISGHVSLFWYQQALGQGPEFLTYFQNEAQLDKSGLPSDRFFAERPEGSVSTLKIQRTQQEDSAVYLCASSQGSYEQYFGPGTRLTVT.

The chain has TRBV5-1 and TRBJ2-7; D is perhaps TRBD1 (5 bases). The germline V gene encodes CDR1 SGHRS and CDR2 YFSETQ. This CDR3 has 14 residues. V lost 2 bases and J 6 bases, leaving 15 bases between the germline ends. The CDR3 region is CASSFSIGASEQYF. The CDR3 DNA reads TGCGCCAGCAGCTTCTCAATAGGGGCAAGCGAGCAGTACTTC.

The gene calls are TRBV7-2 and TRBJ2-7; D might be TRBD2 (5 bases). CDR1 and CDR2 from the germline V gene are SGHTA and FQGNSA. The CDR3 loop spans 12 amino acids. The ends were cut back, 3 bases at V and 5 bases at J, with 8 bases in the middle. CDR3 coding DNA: TGTGCCAGCAGCTTCTACGGGGACGAGCAGTACTTC. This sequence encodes CASSFYGDEQYF.

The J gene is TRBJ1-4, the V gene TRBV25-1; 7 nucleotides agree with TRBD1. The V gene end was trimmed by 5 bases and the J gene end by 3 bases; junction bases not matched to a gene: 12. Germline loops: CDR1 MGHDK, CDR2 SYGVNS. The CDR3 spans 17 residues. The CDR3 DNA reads TGTGCCAGCAGTCCACTCCCCCGGACAGGTCCTAATGAAAAACTGTTTTTT. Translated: CASSPLPRTGPNEKLFF.

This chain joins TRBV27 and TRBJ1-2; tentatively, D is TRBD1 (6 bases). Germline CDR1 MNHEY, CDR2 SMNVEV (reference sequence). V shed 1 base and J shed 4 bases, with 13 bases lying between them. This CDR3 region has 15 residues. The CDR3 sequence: CASSLYREGIYGYTF. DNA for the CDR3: TGTGCCAGCAGTTTATACAGGGAGGGAATCTATGGCTACACCTTC.

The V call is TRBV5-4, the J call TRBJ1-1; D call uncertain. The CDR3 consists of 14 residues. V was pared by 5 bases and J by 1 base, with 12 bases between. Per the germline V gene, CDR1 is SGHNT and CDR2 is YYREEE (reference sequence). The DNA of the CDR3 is TGTGCCAGCAGAGCGGACCCAGGGAACACTGAAGCTTTCTTT. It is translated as CASRADPGNTEAFF.

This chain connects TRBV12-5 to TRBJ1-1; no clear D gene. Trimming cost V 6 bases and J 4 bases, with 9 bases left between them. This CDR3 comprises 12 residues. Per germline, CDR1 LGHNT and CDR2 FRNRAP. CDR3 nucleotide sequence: TGTGCTAGTGGCCCGGGGAGCACTGAAGCTTTCTTT. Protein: CASGPGSTEAFF. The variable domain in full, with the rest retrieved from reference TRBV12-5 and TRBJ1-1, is DARVTQTPRHKVTEMGQEVTMRCQPILGHNTVFWYRQTMMQGLELLAYFRNRAPLDDSGMPKDRFSAEMPDATLATLKIQPSEPRDSAVYFCASGPGSTEAFFGQGTRLTVV.

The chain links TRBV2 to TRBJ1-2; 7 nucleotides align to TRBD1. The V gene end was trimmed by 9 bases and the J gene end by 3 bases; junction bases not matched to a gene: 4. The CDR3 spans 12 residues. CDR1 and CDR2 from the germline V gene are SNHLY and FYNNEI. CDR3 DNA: TGTGCCAGGGGACAGTGGGACTATGGCTACACCTTC. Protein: CARGQWDYGYTF.

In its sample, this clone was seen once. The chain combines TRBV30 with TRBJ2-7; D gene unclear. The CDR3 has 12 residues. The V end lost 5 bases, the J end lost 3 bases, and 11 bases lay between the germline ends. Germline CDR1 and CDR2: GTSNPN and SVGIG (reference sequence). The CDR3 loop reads CAWAPGYYEQYF. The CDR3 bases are TGTGCCTGGGCTCCGGGTTACTACGAGCAGTACTTC. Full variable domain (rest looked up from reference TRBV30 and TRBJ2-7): SQTIHQWPATLVQPVGSPLSLECTVEGTSNPNLYWYRQAAGRGLQLLFYSVGIGQISSEVPQNLSASRPQDRQFILSSKKLLLSDSGFYLCAWAPGYYEQYFGPGTRLTVT.

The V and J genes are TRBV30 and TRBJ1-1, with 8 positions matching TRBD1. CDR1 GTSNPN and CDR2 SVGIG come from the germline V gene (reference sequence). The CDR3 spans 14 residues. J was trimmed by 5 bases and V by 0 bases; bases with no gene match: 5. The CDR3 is CAWSVPNRGTEAFF. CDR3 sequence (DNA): TGTGCCTGGAGTGTACCCAACAGGGGGACTGAAGCTTTCTTT.

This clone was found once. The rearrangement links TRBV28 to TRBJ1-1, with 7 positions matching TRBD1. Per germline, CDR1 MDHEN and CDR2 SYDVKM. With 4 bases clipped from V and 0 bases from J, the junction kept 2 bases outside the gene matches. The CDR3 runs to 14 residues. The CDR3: CASSSGGLNTEAFF. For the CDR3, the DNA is TGTGCCAGCAGTTCAGGGGGACTGAACACTGAAGCTTTCTTT.

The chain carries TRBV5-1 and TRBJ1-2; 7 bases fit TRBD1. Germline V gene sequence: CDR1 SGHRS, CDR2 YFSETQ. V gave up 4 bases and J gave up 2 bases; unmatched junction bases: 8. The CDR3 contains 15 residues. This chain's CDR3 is CASSIGQVSNYGYTF. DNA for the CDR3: TGCGCCAGCAGCATAGGACAGGTCTCCAACTATGGCTACACCTTC.

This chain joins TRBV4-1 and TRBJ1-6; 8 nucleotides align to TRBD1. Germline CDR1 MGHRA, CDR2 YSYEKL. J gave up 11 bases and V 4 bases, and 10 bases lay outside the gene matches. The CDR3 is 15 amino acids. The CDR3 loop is CASSLNRGKEAPLHF. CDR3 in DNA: TGCGCCAGCAGCCTAAACAGGGGGAAGGAAGCACCCCTCCACTTT.

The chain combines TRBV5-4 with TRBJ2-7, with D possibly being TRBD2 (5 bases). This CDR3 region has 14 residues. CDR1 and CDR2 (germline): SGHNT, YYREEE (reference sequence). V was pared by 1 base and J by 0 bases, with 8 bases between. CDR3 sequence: CASSLYGDSYEQYF. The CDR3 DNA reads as TGTGCCAGCAGCTTGTACGGGGACTCCTACGAGCAGTACTTC.

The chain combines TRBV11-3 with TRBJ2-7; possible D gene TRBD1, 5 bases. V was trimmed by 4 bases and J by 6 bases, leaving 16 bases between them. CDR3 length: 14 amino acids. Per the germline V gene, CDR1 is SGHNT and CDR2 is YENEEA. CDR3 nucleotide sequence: TGTGCCAGCAGCTCCACCCAGGGAACTGGCGAGCAGTACTTC. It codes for CASSSTQGTGEQYF.

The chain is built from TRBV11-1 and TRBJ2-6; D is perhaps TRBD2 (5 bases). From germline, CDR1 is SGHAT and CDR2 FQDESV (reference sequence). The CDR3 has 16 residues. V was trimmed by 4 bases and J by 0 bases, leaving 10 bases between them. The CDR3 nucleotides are TGTGCCAGCAGCTCAGGACTGAGCTCTGGGGCCAACGTCCTGACTTTC. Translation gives CASSSGLSSGANVLTF. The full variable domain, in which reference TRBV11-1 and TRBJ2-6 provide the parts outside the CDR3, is EAEVAQSPRYKITEKSQAVAFWCDPISGHATLYWYRQILGQGPELLVQFQDESVVDDSQLPKDRFSAERLKGVDSTLKIQPAELGDSAMYLCASSSGLSSGANVLTFGAGSRLTVL.

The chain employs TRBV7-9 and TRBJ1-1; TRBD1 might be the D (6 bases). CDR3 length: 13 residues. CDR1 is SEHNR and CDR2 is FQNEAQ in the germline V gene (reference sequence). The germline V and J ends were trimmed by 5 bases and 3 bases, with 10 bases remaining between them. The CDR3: CASSLEGDTEAFF. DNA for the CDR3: TGTGCCAGCAGCCTAGAGGGGGACACTGAAGCTTTCTTT.

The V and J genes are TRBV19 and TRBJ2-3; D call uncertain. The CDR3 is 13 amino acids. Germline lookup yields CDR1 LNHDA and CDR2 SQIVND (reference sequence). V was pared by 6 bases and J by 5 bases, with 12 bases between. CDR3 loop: CASRPAPRDTQYF. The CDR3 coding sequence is TGTGCCAGTAGGCCTGCCCCGCGAGATACGCAGTATTTT.

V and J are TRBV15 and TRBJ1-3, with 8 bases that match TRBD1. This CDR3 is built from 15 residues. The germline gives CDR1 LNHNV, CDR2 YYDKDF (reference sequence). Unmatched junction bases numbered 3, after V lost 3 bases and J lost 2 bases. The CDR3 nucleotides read TGTGCCACCAGCAGTGACAGGGGCCCTGGAAACACCATATATTTT. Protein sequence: CATSSDRGPGNTIYF. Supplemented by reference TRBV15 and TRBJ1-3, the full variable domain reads DAMVIQNPRYQVTQFGKPVTLSCSQTLNHNVMYWYQQKSSQAPKLLFHYYDKDFNNEADTPDNFQSRRPNTSFCFLDIRSPGLGDTAMYLCATSSDRGPGNTIYFGEGSWLTVV.

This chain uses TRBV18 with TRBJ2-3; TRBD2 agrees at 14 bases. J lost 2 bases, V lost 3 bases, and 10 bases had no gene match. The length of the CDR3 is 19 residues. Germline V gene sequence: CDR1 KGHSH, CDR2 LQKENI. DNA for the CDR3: TGTGCCAGCTCACCCCTTGGGACTAGCGGGGGCCCCTTCACAGATACGCAGTATTTT. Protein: CASSPLGTSGGPFTDTQYF.

For the CDR3, the DNA is TGTGCCAGCCAAGACAGGGGGCTTGACAAAAACATTCAGTACTTC. Translating gives CASQDRGLDKNIQYF. This chain links TRBV2 with TRBJ2-4, with TRBD1 identical over 10 bases. Per germline, CDR1 SNHLY and CDR2 FYNNEI. The CDR3 contains 15 residues. The ends lost 8 bases at V and 3 bases at J; junction bases unmatched: 7.

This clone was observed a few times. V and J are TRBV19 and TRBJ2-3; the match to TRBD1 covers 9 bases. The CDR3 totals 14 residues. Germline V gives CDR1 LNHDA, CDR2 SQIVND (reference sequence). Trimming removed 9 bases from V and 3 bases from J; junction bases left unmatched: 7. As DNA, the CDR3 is TGTGCCAGACCACAGGGGGCAGGTACAGATACGCAGTATTTT. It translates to CARPQGAGTDTQYF.

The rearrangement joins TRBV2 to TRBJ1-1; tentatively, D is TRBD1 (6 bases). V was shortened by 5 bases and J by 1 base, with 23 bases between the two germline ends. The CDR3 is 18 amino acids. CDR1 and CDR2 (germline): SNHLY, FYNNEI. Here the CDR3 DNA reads TGTGCCAGCAGTTTACCCCAGGGGCAACGTTTTGGGAACACTGAAGCTTTCTTT. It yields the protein CASSLPQGQRFGNTEAFF. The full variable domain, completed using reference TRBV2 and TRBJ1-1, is EPEVTQTPSHQVTQMGQEVILRCVPISNHLYFYWYRQILGQKVEFLVSFYNNEISEKSEIFDDQFSVERPDGSNFTLKIRSTKLEDSAMYFCASSLPQGQRFGNTEAFFGQGTRLTVV.

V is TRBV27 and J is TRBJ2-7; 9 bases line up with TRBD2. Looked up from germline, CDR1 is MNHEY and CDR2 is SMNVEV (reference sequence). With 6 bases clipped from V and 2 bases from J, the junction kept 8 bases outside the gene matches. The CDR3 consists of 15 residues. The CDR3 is CASSLLAGRTYEQYF. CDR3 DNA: TGTGCCAGCAGCCTTCTAGCGGGGCGCACCTACGAGCAGTACTTC.

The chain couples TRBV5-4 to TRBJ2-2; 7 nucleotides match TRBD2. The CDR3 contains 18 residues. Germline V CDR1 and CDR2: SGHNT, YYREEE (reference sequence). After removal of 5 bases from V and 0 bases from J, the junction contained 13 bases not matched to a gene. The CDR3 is CASSRDRSRGANTGELFF. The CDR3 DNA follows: TGTGCCAGCAGTAGGGACCGCTCACGGGGGGCGAACACCGGGGAGCTGTTTTTT.